These 19 T cell receptor beta chains came from one sample sequenced in a study of blood T cell repertoires in COVID-19. Profiling relied on immunoSEQ multiplex PCR, and the TCRdb table lists in-frame clones only, not all of them. The table shows fewer than 300,000 clones, with 86% occurring only once. The source material was peripheral blood. These receptors were collected from a man aged 35 to 55 who had recovered from COVID-19.

The V call is TRBV3-1 (or the pseudogene TRBV3-2), the J call TRBJ2-3, with TRBD2 as a possible D gene (6 bases). Trimming removed 4 bases from V and 0 bases from J, with 14 bases in between. Germline V gives CDR1 LGHDT, CDR2 YNNKEL (reference sequence). The length of the CDR3 is 16 residues. In DNA, the CDR3 is TGTGCCAGCAGCCTAGGTAGCGGACTAAGCACAGATACGCAGTATTTT. Its protein is CASSLGSGLSTDTQYF.

The chain links TRBV5-1 to TRBJ2-5; tentatively, D is TRBD2 (6 bases). Germline CDR1 SGHRS, CDR2 YFSETQ. CDR3 length: 13 amino acids. Trimming cost V 5 bases and J 3 bases, with 11 bases left between them. The DNA of the CDR3 is TGCGCCAGCAGGGGGACGGGAGAAGAGACCCAGTACTTC. Translated, it gives CASRGTGEETQYF.

This sequence joins TRBV4-2 and TRBJ2-7; TRBD2 might be the D (6 bases). Trimming took 2 bases from V and 7 from J, leaving 21 bases between them. The CDR3 is made up of 16 amino acids. Germline-derived CDR1 and CDR2 are LGHNA and YNFKEQ. This CDR3 is CASSQHTGVATTEQYF. CDR3 bases: TGTGCCAGCAGCCAACATACGGGAGTGGCGACTACGGAGCAGTACTTC.

This chain links TRBV19 with TRBJ1-5; 9 bases are a match to TRBD1. The germline V gene has CDR1 LNHDA and CDR2 SQIVND (reference sequence). There are 13 residues in the CDR3. V lost 6 bases, J lost 7 bases, and 4 bases stayed unmatched. The CDR3 DNA reads as TGTGCCAGTAGCGACAGGGGGAGGCAGCCCCAGCATTTT. Translation: CASSDRGRQPQHF.

This clone was seen just once. V usage is TRBV9 and J usage is TRBJ2-5; 8 bases map to TRBD2. This CDR3 is built from 17 residues. Trimming took 0 bases from V and 2 from J; bases not matched to a gene: 9. Germline CDR1 is SGDLS and CDR2 is YYNGEE. This CDR3 is CASSVVEAGVRQETQYF. The CDR3 DNA is TGTGCCAGCAGCGTAGTAGAAGCGGGAGTAAGACAAGAGACCCAGTACTTC.

J is TRBJ2-7 and V is TRBV10-3; TRBD1 might be the D (5 bases). CDR3 size: 17 residues. CDR1 is ENHRY and CDR2 is SYGVKD in the germline V gene. The V end was cut by 7 bases, the J end by 6 bases, with 28 bases between. This CDR3 reads CAIMGLAGPSPRAEQYF. The CDR3 nucleotides read TGTGCCATCATGGGGCTGGCAGGTCCGAGTCCAAGGGCCGAGCAGTACTTC.

There are a few counts of this clone. The chain links TRBV6-6 to TRBJ2-3; the match to TRBD1 covers 8 bases. The germline V gene has CDR1 MNHNY and CDR2 SVGAGI (reference sequence). CDR3 length: 15 amino acids. V lost 7 bases and J lost 0; bases outside the gene matches: 6. The CDR3 sequence is CASNIQGVSTDTQYF. CDR3 DNA: TGTGCCAGCAACATACAGGGGGTTAGCACAGATACGCAGTATTTT.

The genes are TRBV15 and TRBJ2-7; the match to TRBD1 covers 10 bases. The CDR3 spans 16 residues. Germline loops: CDR1 LNHNV, CDR2 YYDKDF (reference sequence). The V and J ends lost 3 bases and 3 bases, in that order; junction bases with no gene match: 8. CDR3 sequence: CATSSQPRDRGYEQYF. The CDR3 DNA reads as TGTGCCACCAGCAGCCAACCTCGGGACAGGGGCTACGAGCAGTACTTC.

The J gene is TRBJ1-3, the V gene TRBV11-2; D not certain. The CDR3 spans 16 residues. Germline V gives CDR1 SGHAT, CDR2 FQNNGV. The V gene lost 0 bases and the J gene lost 2 bases, with 11 bases spanning the gap. CDR3 region: CASSLDSAATGNTIYF. DNA of the CDR3: TGTGCCAGCAGCTTAGACTCGGCGGCCACTGGAAACACCATATATTTT.

This chain links TRBV19 with TRBJ2-3, with 9 bases that match TRBD1. With 7 bases clipped from V and 2 bases from J, the junction kept 7 bases outside the gene matches. Germline V gives CDR1 LNHDA, CDR2 SQIVND (reference sequence). There are 15 residues in the CDR3. CDR3 sequence: CASKVGQGPTDTQYF. The CDR3 bases are TGTGCCAGTAAGGTGGGACAGGGTCCCACAGATACGCAGTATTTT. The entire variable domain, with the rest obtained from reference TRBV19 and TRBJ2-3, is as follows: DGGITQSPKYLFRKEGQNVTLSCEQNLNHDAMYWYRQDPGQGLRLIYYSQIVNDFQKGDIAEGYSVSREKKESFPLTVTSAQKNPTAFYLCASKVGQGPTDTQYFGPGTRLTVL.

This chain links TRBV6-6 with TRBJ2-7, with TRBD1 as a possible D gene (7 bases). Germline CDR1 MNHNY, CDR2 SVGAGI (reference sequence). V shed 1 base and J shed 9 bases, with 22 bases lying between them. The CDR3 is made up of 16 amino acids. The CDR3 is CASSYFVDREVYVQYF. In DNA, the CDR3 is TGTGCCAGCAGTTACTTCGTAGACAGGGAGGTTTATGTGCAGTACTTC.

The V gene is TRBV19, the J gene TRBJ1-1, with 11 bases lining up with TRBD1. CDR3 length equals 13 residues. Trimming cost V 10 bases and J 4 bases; bases outside gene matches: 5. Germline V lookup: CDR1 LNHDA, CDR2 SQIVND (reference sequence). The CDR3 protein is CATRTGGLTEAFF. CDR3 in DNA: TGTGCCACCCGGACAGGGGGCCTCACTGAAGCTTTCTTT.

A word on this clone: Possible read error: a much larger clone is one base away. V usage is TRBV7-8 and J usage is TRBJ2-1; D tentatively fits TRBD1 or TRBD2 (6 bases each). There are 14 residues in the CDR3. In germline, CDR1 is SGHVS, CDR2 FQNEAQ. The CDR3 protein is CASSRGGRSNEQLF. The DNA for the CDR3 is TGTGCCAGCAGCCGAGGGGGGCGGTCCAATGAGCAGCTCTTC.

This clone was counted a few times. The V and J genes are TRBV11-2 and TRBJ1-4; no firm D call. Germline V lookup: CDR1 SGHAT, CDR2 FQNNGV. Deletions cut 1 base from V and 8 bases from J, with 17 bases between. The CDR3 extends over 16 amino acids. The CDR3, as DNA: TGTGCCAGCAGCTTAGTTACGGGGAAGTTGAGAGAAAAACTGTTTTTT. Protein: CASSLVTGKLREKLFF.

This clone turned up a few times. V and J are TRBV5-6 and TRBJ2-7; D perhaps matches TRBD1 (6 bases). V was trimmed by 2 bases and J by 9 bases, leaving 21 bases between them. Germline CDR1 is SGHDT and CDR2 is YYEEEE. The CDR3 consists of 15 residues. This chain's CDR3 is CASSLKQGVRVGQYF. The CDR3 DNA reads TGTGCCAGCAGCTTAAAACAGGGCGTACGGGTTGGGCAGTACTTC. The variable domain in full, completed from reference TRBV5-6 and TRBJ2-7, reads DAGVTQSPTHLIKTRGQQVTLRCSPKSGHDTVSWYQQALGQGPQFIFQYYEEEERQRGNFPDRFSGHQFPNYSSELNVNALLLGDSALYLCASSLKQGVRVGQYFGPGTRLTVT.

This chain connects TRBV7-9 to TRBJ2-2; tentatively, D is TRBD2 (5 bases). The V gene lost 3 bases and the J gene lost 0 bases, with 20 bases spanning the gap. This CDR3 spans 19 amino acids. In germline, CDR1 is SEHNR, CDR2 FQNEAQ (reference sequence). The CDR3 DNA sequence: TGTGCCAGCAGCTTCCCCGTTCGAGCGGTAGAAACGAACACCGGGGAGCTGTTTTTT. Its protein product is CASSFPVRAVETNTGELFF.

The chain recombines TRBV3-1 (or the pseudogene TRBV3-2) with TRBJ2-1; TRBD2 might be the D (6 bases). V was clipped by 4 bases and J by 5 bases, with 15 bases between them. Looked up from germline, CDR1 is LGHDT and CDR2 is YNNKEL (reference sequence). The CDR3 runs 15 residues. This CDR3 reads CASSPLLGEDNEQFF. The CDR3 DNA sequence: TGTGCCAGCAGCCCGCTCCTCGGGGAGGACAATGAGCAGTTCTTC.

The chain carries TRBV7-9 and TRBJ2-3, with TRBD2 as a possible D gene (6 bases). CDR1 and CDR2 (germline): SEHNR, FQNEAQ (reference sequence). This CDR3 region has 15 residues. Deletions cut 3 bases from V and 0 bases from J, with 10 bases between. CDR3 nucleotide sequence: TGTGCCAGCAGCTTTCTAGCGACAAGCACAGATACGCAGTATTTT. Protein: CASSFLATSTDTQYF.

The chain has TRBV7-9 and TRBJ2-1; unclear D gene. V was trimmed by 4 bases and J by 10 bases, leaving 11 bases between them. CDR3 length: 12 amino acids. CDR1 is SEHNR and CDR2 is FQNEAQ in the germline V gene (reference sequence). This CDR3 is CASSSPLREQFF. Written as DNA, the CDR3 is TGTGCCAGCAGCTCCCCCCTCCGGGAGCAGTTCTTC.